What follows are 14 T cell receptor beta chains derived from one specimen sequenced in a study of T-cell memory formation after mild COVID-19. TCRdb recomputed calls from the 5' RACE reads with MiXCR, one row per CDR3 protein. Of more than 250,000 distinct CDR3 sequences listed, 16% are singletons. Material for sequencing was PBMCs or a T cell subset sorted from them (not recorded which). The receptors stem from a man younger than 35 who had mild COVID-19 (a few samples of this study predate the infection). Cell type and time point are not known.

This clonotype was found a few times. The V gene is TRBV15, the J gene TRBJ2-7; no definite D call. Germline V gives CDR1 LNHNV, CDR2 YYDKDF (reference sequence). CDR3 length equals 16 residues. V was pared by 0 bases and J by 0 bases, with 12 bases between. The CDR3 DNA sequence: TGTGCCACCAGCAGAGATTCCCCCCGCAGCTCCTACGAGCAGTACTTC. The encoded protein is CATSRDSPRSSYEQYF.

This clonotype was detected only a few times. This chain links TRBV5-1 with TRBJ1-1; D not resolved. This CDR3 is 13 amino acids long. Germline CDR1 is SGHRS and CDR2 is YFSETQ. Trimming cost V 4 bases and J 4 bases, with 11 bases left between them. The CDR3 sequence: CASSPAGVTEAFF. In nucleotides, the CDR3 is TGCGCCAGCAGCCCTGCGGGAGTCACTGAAGCTTTCTTT.

To note about this clonotype: Germline is not matched at one junction end, which may reflect a read error. The chain joins TRBV7-3 to TRBJ2-2; D remains unclear. The germline CDR1 and CDR2 sequences are SGHTA and FQGTGA. This CDR3 contains 16 residues. CDR3 loop: CASSLTRVLNTGELFF. The CDR3 coding sequence is TGTGCCAGCAGCCTAACCCGGGTCCTGAACACCGGGGAGCTGTTTTTT.

This clonotype was counted between two and nine times. V gene TRBV20-1 combines with J gene TRBJ2-5; D gene ambiguous. Germline V gives CDR1 DFQATT, CDR2 SNEGSKA (reference sequence). The CDR3 totals 11 residues. CDR3 DNA: TGCAGCGATCAGTTACAAGAGACCCAGTACTTC. This codes for CSDQLQETQYF.

The rearrangement links TRBV4-1 to TRBJ1-5; D is unclear. Germline V gene data show CDR1 as MGHRA and CDR2 as YSYEKL. V lost 3 bases and J 2 bases, leaving 5 bases between the germline ends. CDR3 size: 13 residues. The CDR3, as DNA: TGCGCCAGCAGCCACGCTGGCAATCAGCCCCAGCATTTT. Its translation: CASSHAGNQPQHF.

This clonotype was observed a handful of times. The junction shows a germline mismatch at one end, possibly a read error. The gene calls are TRBV4-2 and TRBJ1-2; possibly TRBD1 for D (6 bases). Germline-derived CDR1 and CDR2 are LGHNA and YNFKEQ. CDR3 length: 13 amino acids. DNA for the CDR3: TGTGCCAGCAGCCAAGATGTGGGGGCGAAGCCCAACTTC. It specifies CASSQDVGAKPNF.

This clonotype occurred many times. The rearrangement links TRBV6-5 to TRBJ2-6, with a tentative D call TRBD2 (6 bases). Germline V gene data show CDR1 as MNHEY and CDR2 as SVGAGI. The ends were cut back, 6 bases at V and 4 bases at J, with 16 bases in the middle. CDR3 length: 16 residues. The CDR3 coding sequence is TGTGCCAGCAGGCCCCCGGGAGTTCGCGGGGCCAACGTCCTGACTTTC. Translating it yields CASRPPGVRGANVLTF.

This clonotype was counted at least ten times. This rearrangement joins TRBV7-2 to TRBJ1-1; D is ambiguous. The CDR3 is made up of 14 amino acids. Trimming took off 5 bases at V and 1 base at J, with 11 bases between the two ends. Germline V CDR1 and CDR2: SGHTA, FQGNSA. CDR3 bases: TGTGCCAGCAGCCTACGAAACTCGAACACTGAAGCTTTCTTT. It translates to CASSLRNSNTEAFF.

This clonotype occurred a few times. The rearrangement joins TRBV29-1 to TRBJ1-4; the D is unclear. The length of the CDR3 is 13 residues. V was shortened by 2 bases and J by 7 bases, with 11 bases between the two germline ends. Germline V lookup: CDR1 SQVTM, CDR2 ANQGSEA. CDR3 in amino acids: CSVERTTGEKLFF. The CDR3 nucleotides read TGCAGCGTTGAACGGACCACGGGTGAAAAACTGTTTTTT. The variable domain in full, with the rest retrieved from reference TRBV29-1 and TRBJ1-4, is SAVISQKPSRDICQRGTSLTIQCQVDSQVTMMFWYRQQPGQSLTLIATANQGSEATYESGFVIDKFPISRPNLTFSTLTVSNMSPEDSSIYLCSVERTTGEKLFFGSGTQLSVL.

This clonotype was observed a few times. This chain links TRBV5-6 with TRBJ1-4; D unresolved. The CDR3 covers 15 residues. The germline V and J ends were trimmed by 0 bases and 7 bases, with 13 bases remaining between them. In germline, CDR1 is SGHDT, CDR2 YYEEEE. The CDR3: CASSLGVSRGEKLFF. The CDR3 region has the DNA TGTGCCAGCAGCTTGGGTGTATCACGAGGTGAAAAACTGTTTTTT.

The chain combines TRBV4-1 with TRBJ1-4, with D uncertain. The CDR3 runs 16 residues. V lost 1 base and J lost 4, with 13 bases in between. Germline CDR1 is MGHRA and CDR2 is YSYEKL. The CDR3 DNA reads TGCGCCAGCAGCCAAGTTGGGGTCGGGAATAATGAAAAACTGTTTTTT. Translation gives CASSQVGVGNNEKLFF.

This clonotype has more than one count but fewer than ten. V usage is TRBV6-2 or TRBV6-3 and J usage is TRBJ1-5; TRBD1 matches 10 bases. J gave up 1 base and V 6 bases, and 9 bases lay outside the gene matches. CDR1 MNHEY and CDR2 SVGEGT come from the germline V gene. CDR3 size: 17 residues. This chain's CDR3 is CASSLKTGGPSNQPQHF. The CDR3 DNA sequence: TGTGCCAGCAGCCTCAAGACAGGGGGCCCAAGCAATCAGCCCCAGCATTTT.

The chain joins TRBV12-3 or TRBV12-4 to TRBJ2-3; D is undetermined. Deletions cut 5 bases from V and 5 bases from J, with 11 bases between. The length of the CDR3 is 13 residues. CDR3 sequence (DNA): TGTGCCAGCAGTCACATCGACGGAGATACGCAGTATTTT. Translated, it gives CASSHIDGDTQYF.

This clonotype has just a few counts. The gene calls are TRBV7-2 and TRBJ1-4; D unresolved. Trimming took off 2 bases at V and 7 bases at J, with 14 bases between the two ends. The CDR3 loop spans 15 amino acids. Germline V gene lookup returns CDR1 SGHTA and CDR2 FQGNSA. The DNA of the CDR3 is TGTGCCAGCAGCTTATTAAGGGTGGAAAGTGAAAAACTGTTTTTT. Translating gives CASSLLRVESEKLFF.